These T cell receptor beta chains were read from a single sample in a study of blood T cell repertoires in COVID-19. Sequencing was performed with immunoSEQ multiplex PCR; in TCRdb, only in-frame clones are kept and a portion is missing. The sample contains hundreds of thousands of clones, about 86% of which appear only once. Sequencing was done on a sample of peripheral blood. The receptors stem from a woman in her forties or fifties with acute or convalescent COVID-19. Both conserved end residues are part of each CDR3. Each record gives: V gene, D gene, CDR3 protein. D genes are given only for firm matches.

TRBV3-1/TRBV3-2 . CASSRFIPTLADTQYF
TRBV10-3 . CAISESAGSRTYEQYF
TRBV7-9 . CASSRAGGAETQYF
TRBV5-5 TRBD2 CASSMGLAGFNEQFF
TRBV27 . CASSLSQGIRETQYF
TRBV6-5 TRBD1 CASSPDRGYGYTF
TRBV27 TRBD2 CASSSRGGTGELFF
TRBV5-1 TRBD2 CASTRLAGEAGELFF
TRBV2 . CASSEALHRDTSNQPQHF
TRBV19 . CASRGGRAPQSTDTQYF
TRBV27 TRBD1 CASRSIRTGESYEQYF
TRBV29-1 . CSVDSSATYNEQFF
TRBV4-1 TRBD2 CASSLPGSGDTQYF
TRBV19 . CASSEESSYNSPLHF
TRBV4-3 . CASSQYMPTNEKLFF
TRBV19 TRBD1 CASSIDQDRGGGYTF
TRBV6-1 . CASSGIRVGGSSGNTIYF
TRBV11-3 TRBD2 CASSLVAGGARPNEQYF
TRBV27 TRBD2 CASSLRGSTDTQYF
TRBV10-3 TRBD2 CAISDLAGGHNEQFF
TRBV4-2 . CASSHATGRQPQHF
TRBV5-4 TRBD2 CASTLAPGRGRETQYF
TRBV18 . CASSAGEGSGNTIYF
TRBV9 . CASSSTYNEQFF
TRBV7-2 TRBD2 CASSHTNTGGWYNEQFF
TRBV5-6 TRBD1 CASSPGQGETEAFF
TRBV6-5 TRBD2 CASSYSLAGFKTQYF
TRBV15 TRBD2 CATTRPSGSHETQYF
TRBV29-1 . CSTIHLNYGYTF
TRBV30 TRBD1 CAWRPLPWGRLTDRGTEAFF
TRBV5-4 TRBD1 CASSFRDRGRYEQYF
TRBV5-1 TRBD1 CASSLHTGQGGETQYF
TRBV6-1 TRBD2 CASSSGLVLTDTQYF
TRBV6-2/TRBV6-3 . CASSYSNYEQYF
TRBV14 TRBD1 CASSPMTGISPLHF
TRBV5-4 . CASSRSGSTDTQYF
TRBV7-2 TRBD1 CASSFQEGIGGHGYTF
TRBV6-2/TRBV6-3 . CASSYMEGGYGYTF
TRBV5-4 . CARSGGGNEAFF
TRBV7-3 TRBD2 CASSLMGGGNDNEQFF
TRBV19 . CASNYQLDTSNQPQHF
TRBV6-2/TRBV6-3 . CASSDPGVRLNNEQFF
TRBV9 . CASSVGRQKSPLHF
TRBV6-5 . CASHPTDNYGYTF
TRBV7-9 TRBD1 CASSLDWQGETGELFF
TRBV7-2 TRBD1 CASSLASQDRAIISGANVLTF
TRBV3-1/TRBV3-2 . CASSQDPGLAYEQYF
TRBV29-1 TRBD1 CSVDQGGTDTQYF
TRBV12-3/TRBV12-4 TRBD2 CASSLGGADTQYF
TRBV3-1/TRBV3-2 . CASSQDSLRAGQETQYF
TRBV7-2 . CASSLAPGHTDTQYF
TRBV7-2 TRBD2 CASSFASGYNEQFF
TRBV11-2 . CASSFWRTQETQYF
TRBV19 TRBD1 CASSMGTVQETQYF
TRBV19 . CASSYRVLRVKNIQYF
TRBV27 . CASSLLGDRKEQPQHF
TRBV27 TRBD2 CASSLVTGGHNEQFF
TRBV15 . CATSRGTAVPQETQYF
TRBV24-1 TRBD2 CATSEGLAGGPSLDTQYF